The 6 T cell receptor beta chains in this list originate from one sample, sequenced in a study of blood T cell repertoires in COVID-19. TCRdb's table, derived via immunoSEQ multiplex PCR, lists solely in-frame clones and lacks some. The table records a few hundred thousand clones, almost 90% of them present only once. The sequenced sample consisted of PBMCs or T cells enriched from blood (not recorded which). The receptors were gathered from a woman in her twenties or thirties who had been exposed to COVID-19.

The CDR3 DNA reads TGTGCCAGCAGTTTCCTAGGATCAGATACGCAGTATTTT. Translation: CASSFLGSDTQYF. The V gene is TRBV27, the J gene TRBJ2-3; unclear D gene. V lost 3 bases and J lost 4, with 8 bases in between. Germline CDR1 and CDR2: MNHEY and SMNVEV (reference sequence). The length of the CDR3 is 13 residues.

The CDR3 loop is CSAQGTNEKLFF. In DNA form, the CDR3 reads TGCAGCGCCCAGGGTACTAATGAAAAACTGTTTTTT. The chain carries TRBV29-1 and TRBJ1-4, with a possible D match to TRBD1 (5 bases). The CDR3 runs to 12 residues. CDR1 is SQVTM, CDR2 ANQGSEA, per germline. With 7 bases removed from V and 2 bases from J, the gap between germline ends came to 8 bases. The full variable domain, its missing parts supplied by reference TRBV29-1 and TRBJ1-4, is SAVISQKPSRDICQRGTSLTIQCQVDSQVTMMFWYRQQPGQSLTLIATANQGSEATYESGFVIDKFPISRPNLTFSTLTVSNMSPEDSSIYLCSAQGTNEKLFFGSGTQLSVL.

The rearrangement links TRBV4-2 to TRBJ2-1; D ambiguous. Germline values: CDR1 LGHNA, CDR2 YNFKEQ. This CDR3 is 13 amino acids long. Trimming took 0 bases from V and 7 from J, leaving 7 bases between them. CDR3 bases: TGTGCCAGCAGCCAAGACCCACAGAATGAGCAGTTCTTC. Amino acids: CASSQDPQNEQFF.

The V call is TRBV5-1, the J call TRBJ2-7, with 8 bases aligning to TRBD2. This CDR3 has 13 amino acids. V gave up 6 bases and J gave up 3 bases; unmatched junction bases: 5. From germline, CDR1 is SGHRS and CDR2 YFSETQ. CDR3: CASTPLAGYEQYF. Here the CDR3 DNA reads TGCGCCAGCACCCCCCTAGCGGGCTACGAGCAGTACTTC. Using reference TRBV5-1 and TRBJ2-7 for the parts outside the CDR3, the full variable domain is KAGVTQTPRYLIKTRGQQVTLSCSPISGHRSVSWYQQTPGQGLQFLFEYFSETQRNKGNFPGRFSGRQFSNSRSEMNVSTLELGDSALYLCASTPLAGYEQYFGPGTRLTVT.

This chain uses TRBV10-3 with TRBJ2-7, with 10 bases that match TRBD1. Germline CDR1 is ENHRY and CDR2 is SYGVKD. The V gene end was trimmed by 4 bases and the J gene end by 6 bases; junction bases not matched to a gene: 3. The length of the CDR3 is 13 residues. The CDR3 region has the DNA TGTGCCATCAGTGGTGGGACAGGGGTCGAGCAGTACTTC. It yields the protein CAISGGTGVEQYF.

The chain joins TRBV7-9 to TRBJ2-1, with D uncertain. CDR3 length: 15 amino acids. Germline V gives CDR1 SEHNR, CDR2 FQNEAQ (reference sequence). V was clipped by 4 bases and J by 0 bases, with 10 bases between them. For the CDR3, the DNA is TGTGCCAGCAGCTCCGCGGTAGCCTCCTACAATGAGCAGTTCTTC. It codes for CASSSAVASYNEQFF.